What follows describes a single T cell receptor (beta chain). This clonotype was picked up a small number of times. It has no known antigen specificity. No per-base quality is available; no much larger clone lies one base away. These data originate in a study of patients and donors after allogeneic stem cell transplantation (dated by TCRdb to 2019 to 2021). The library was generated by RT-PCR. The run used a NextSeq 550. TCRdb handled the public reads itself, with Q25 trimming in fastp and clone calling in MiXCR, and kept productive beta chains. Every distinct CDR3 protein forms one entry, paired with its most common genes and DNA. The sample data list about 160,000 distinct CDR3 sequences, and approximately 24% of these were observed just once. The ten largest clonotypes hold roughly 26% of the sample. From its cysteine to its phenylalanine, the CDR3 spans 16 amino acids. The only DNA kept is the CDR3, 48 bases in frame from the first base. The V end gives up 3 bases and the J end 0 bases, leaving 8 bases in the junction not matched to a gene. Based on the germline V gene (reference sequence), the CDR1 and CDR2 sequences are DFQATT and SNEGSKA.

The TCR sequence derives from a human donor who was either an allogeneic HSCT recipient or a stem cell or donor lymphocyte infusion donor (not recorded which). It is not recorded whose cells these are; they may come from a transplant donor. The specimen sequenced was blood, either unsorted or a sorted T cell fraction (not recorded which). Recombination linked TRBV20-1 to TRBJ2-1, with 7 central nucleotides matching TRBD2. The DNA is as follows: TGCAGTGCTAGCATCTGGGCGGGAGTCTCCTACAATGAGCAGTTCTTC. It translates to CSASIWAGVSYNEQFF.